This T cell receptor beta chain stems from a study of blood T cell repertoires in COVID-19. Overall study: The cDNA or gDNA used as material had been derived from T cells, B-cell-depleted T cells, or PBMCs.

CDR1 SGDLS and CDR2 YYNGEE come from the germline V gene. The length of the CDR3 is 14 residues. After removal of 3 bases from V and 3 bases from J, the junction contained 1 base not matched to a gene. The repertoire was sequenced with immunoSEQ multiplex PCR; TCRdb's copy has only in-frame clones and lacks some. This table holds some 11,000 clones, approximately 85% found once. Sequenced sample: peripheral blood. This clonotype was sampled from a man aged 45-60 years with active COVID-19. This chain links TRBV9 with TRBJ2-1; TRBD2 matches 9 bases. This chain's CDR3 is CASSGTSVYNEQFF. CDR3 DNA: TGTGCCAGCAGCGGGACTAGCGTCTACAATGAGCAGTTCTTC. The full variable domain, with the rest looked up from reference TRBV9 and TRBJ2-1, is DSGVTQTPKHLITATGQRVTLRCSPRSGDLSVYWYQQSLDQGLQFLIQYYNGEERAKGNILERFSAQQFPDLHSELNLSSLELGDSALYFCASSGTSVYNEQFFGPGTRLTVL.